This T cell receptor (beta chain) came from a study of response to subunit inactivated influenza vaccine. This clonotype was picked up many times. The antigen remains unidentified. Study-wide points: Authors suggested seasonal influenza vaccinations each recruit few new T cells.

The CDR3 is 16 amino acids. V gave up 4 bases and J gave up 5 bases; unmatched junction bases: 11. Germline CDR1 MNHEY, CDR2 SMNVEV (reference sequence). From the RT-PCR reads, TCRdb called clonotypes with MiXCR, one entry per CDR3 protein. The profile shows roughly 190,000 distinct CDR3 sequences, approximately 14% of them singletons. This clonotype was obtained from a middle-aged man who received an inactivated influenza vaccine. This specimen consisted of CD8+ T cells sorted from PBMCs, obtained more than 4 days after vaccination. The genes are TRBV27 and TRBJ2-7; 10 bases are a match to TRBD1. CDR3 amino acids: CASSSLPGTGEDEQYF. The CDR3 DNA reads as TGTGCCAGCAGTTCCCTCCCCGGGACAGGGGAAGACGAGCAGTACTTC.